Shown below are 5 T cell receptor beta chains from a single sample sequenced in a study of blood T cell repertoires in COVID-19 (dated by TCRdb to 2020 to 2021). Library generation was performed with the immunoSEQ multiplex PCR assay. TCRdb took over this immuneACCESS table, retaining in-frame rearrangements with V and J assigned. Such tables are incomplete; in checked studies, under half of the missing clones stem from an unresolved V gene, and the remainder is unexplained. Present in this sample are fewer than 500,000 clones, about nine tenths of which were seen just once. The ten most abundant clones make up 1.4% of the sample. Sequencing was carried out using peripheral blood. The receptors originated from a woman in her thirties with active or convalescent COVID-19.

The chain couples TRBV12-3 or TRBV12-4 to TRBJ1-2; 7 nucleotides align to TRBD1. The CDR3 is 12 amino acids. Losses at the gene ends were 5 bases for V and 8 bases for J; bases not matched to a gene: 5. CDR3 nucleotides: TGTGCCAGCAGTACACAGGGGAACGGCTACACCTTC. The encoded protein is CASSTQGNGYTF.

CDR3 in amino acids: CASSLEAGGRAVNEQFF. The CDR3 DNA follows: TGTGCCAGCAGCTTGGAGGCGGGCGGGAGGGCCGTGAATGAGCAGTTCTTC. The genes are TRBV7-6 and TRBJ2-1; 9 nucleotides align to TRBD2. Germline CDR1 reads SGHVS; CDR2 reads FNYEAQ. After removal of 3 bases from V and 7 bases from J, the junction contained 13 bases not matched to a gene. The CDR3 length is 17 residues.

This chain joins TRBV15 and TRBJ1-2, with 8 bases matching TRBD1. Per germline, CDR1 LNHNV and CDR2 YYDKDF (reference sequence). J gave up 2 bases and V 3 bases, and 8 bases lay outside the gene matches. The CDR3 is 16 residues long. For the CDR3, the DNA is TGTGCCACCAGCAGTCGGGACAGGATTGGGAACTATGGCTACACCTTC. Translated, it gives CATSSRDRIGNYGYTF.

This rearrangement joins TRBV20-1 to TRBJ1-1; 7 nucleotides align to TRBD1. Unmatched junction bases numbered 5, after V lost 3 bases and J lost 1 base. The CDR3 sequence is 14 residues long. Germline values: CDR1 DFQATT, CDR2 SNEGSKA (reference sequence). CDR3: CSASKGAGNTEAFF. The CDR3 DNA sequence: TGCAGTGCTAGTAAGGGGGCTGGGAACACTGAAGCTTTCTTT.

The chain links TRBV6-1 to TRBJ2-3; D call uncertain. Germline V gene sequence: CDR1 MNHNS, CDR2 SASEGT. The V end was cut by 2 bases, the J end by 8 bases, with 17 bases between. This CDR3 has 15 residues. CDR3 DNA: TGTGCCAGCAGTGAACCTGGGCAGCTGACACGTACGCAGTATTTT. Its protein is CASSEPGQLTRTQYF.